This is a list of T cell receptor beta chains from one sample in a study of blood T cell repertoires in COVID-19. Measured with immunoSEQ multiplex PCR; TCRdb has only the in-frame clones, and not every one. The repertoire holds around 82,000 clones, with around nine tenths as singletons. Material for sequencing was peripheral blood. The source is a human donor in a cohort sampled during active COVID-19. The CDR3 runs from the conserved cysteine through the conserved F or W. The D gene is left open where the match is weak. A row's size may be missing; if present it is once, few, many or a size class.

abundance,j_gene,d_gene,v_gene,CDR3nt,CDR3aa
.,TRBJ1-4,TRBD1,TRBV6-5,TGTGCCACCCTAGACAGGGGTCAGGAAAAACTGTTTTTT,CATLDRGQEKLFF
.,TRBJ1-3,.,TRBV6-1,TGTGCCAGCAGTGAACCTAGCAGGGGTCACACCATATATTTT,CASSEPSRGHTIYF
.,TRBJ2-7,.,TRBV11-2,TGTGCCAGCAGCTCAGCCGGCAGGGAATACGAGCAGTACTTC,CASSSAGREYEQYF
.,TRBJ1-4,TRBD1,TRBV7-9,TGTGCCAGCAGCGTCGGACAGGGGAAAGCTAATGAAAAACTGTTTTTT,CASSVGQGKANEKLFF
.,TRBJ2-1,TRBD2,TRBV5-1,TGCGCCAGCAGGGTACTAGCGGGGGGGCAGGATGAGCAGTTCTTC,CASRVLAGGQDEQFF
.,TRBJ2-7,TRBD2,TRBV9,TGTGCCAGCGGGGGGGACCATGCTAAACAGCAGTACTTC,CASGGDHAKQQYF
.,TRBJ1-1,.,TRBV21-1,TGTGCCAGCAGCAAAGCGAAAAGAGCTGAAGCTTTCTTT,CASSKAKRAEAFF
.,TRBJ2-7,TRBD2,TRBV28,TGTGCCAGCAGTTCGCCGGGGGGGGTCGAGCAGTACTTC,CASSSPGGVEQYF
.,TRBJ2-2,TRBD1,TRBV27,TGTGCCAGCACCGGCGGGCAGGGGGCTCAGACCGGGGAGCTGTTTTTT,CASTGGQGAQTGELFF
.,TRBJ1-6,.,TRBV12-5,TGTGCTAGTGGTTTCGCGGGTGGGGATTCACCCCTCCACTTT,CASGFAGGDSPLHF
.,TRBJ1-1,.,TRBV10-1,TGCGCCAGCAGTGCGGGGAACACTGAAGCTTTCTTT,CASSAGNTEAFF
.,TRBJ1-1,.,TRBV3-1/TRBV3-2,TGTGCCAGCAGCCTCTCCGGGGGGGAAGCTTTCTTT,CASSLSGGEAFF
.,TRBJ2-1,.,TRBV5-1,TGCGCCAGCAGCTTAGGCTGGAGCTCCTACAATGAGCAGTTCTTC,CASSLGWSSYNEQFF
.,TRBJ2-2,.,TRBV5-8,TGTGCCAGCAGCTTCTTCAAAGGGGGGGGCCGGACCGGGGAGCTGTTTTTT,CASSFFKGGGRTGELFF
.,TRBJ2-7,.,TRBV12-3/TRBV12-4,TGTGCCAGCAGTTCAGGACAGTTTCACGAGCAGTACTTC,CASSSGQFHEQYF
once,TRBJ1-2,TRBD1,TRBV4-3,TGCGCCAGCAGCCCTATGGCAGGGGGGTTGGTGAATGGCTACACCTTC,CASSPMAGGLVNGYTF
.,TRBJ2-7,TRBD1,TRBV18,TGTGCCAGCTCACCGACAGGGGGTTCCTACGAGCAGTACTTC,CASSPTGGSYEQYF
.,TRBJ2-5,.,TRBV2,TGTGCCAGCAGTGGGGGCAGGGAAGAGACCCAGTACTTC,CASSGGREETQYF
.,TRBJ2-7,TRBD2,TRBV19,TGTGCCAGTAGTCCCTGGGGGAGGGCTCCCTACGAGCAGTACTTC,CASSPWGRAPYEQYF
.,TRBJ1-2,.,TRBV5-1,TGCGCCAGCAGCTTGGAGGGGAATGGCTACACCTTC,CASSLEGNGYTF
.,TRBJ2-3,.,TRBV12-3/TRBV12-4,TGTGCCAGCAGTTCGTTAGATACGCAGTATTTT,CASSSLDTQYF
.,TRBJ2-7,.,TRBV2,TGTGCCAGCAGTGTAGAGGTTGTCCTAATAGAGCAGTACTTC,CASSVEVVLIEQYF
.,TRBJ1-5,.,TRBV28,TGTGCCAGCTCCCTCCCACAAGGGGACTATAGCAATCAGCCCCAGCATTTT,CASSLPQGDYSNQPQHF
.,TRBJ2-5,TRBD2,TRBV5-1,TGCGCCAGCAGCTCGGGAGGGGCAGGAGAGACCCAGTACTTC,CASSSGGAGETQYF
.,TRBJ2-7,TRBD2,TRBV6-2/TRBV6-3,TGTGCCAGCAGCTATACACCTAGCGGGGGGGCCTACGAGCAGTACTTC,CASSYTPSGGAYEQYF
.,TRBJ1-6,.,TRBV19,TGTGCCACCACTTCCAGGGATCGATCACCCCTCCACTTT,CATTSRDRSPLHF
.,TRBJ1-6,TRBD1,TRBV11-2,TGTGCCAGCAGCTTGGGGACAGCCCCGGGGAATTCACCCCTCCACTTT,CASSLGTAPGNSPLHF
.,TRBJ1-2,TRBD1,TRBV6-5,TGTGCCAGCAGGGACAGGGAAAGCTATGGCTACACCTTC,CASRDRESYGYTF
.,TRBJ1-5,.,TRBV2,TGTGCCAGCAGTGAAGCCTTAGGACAGCCTAGCAATCAGCCCCAGCATTTT,CASSEALGQPSNQPQHF
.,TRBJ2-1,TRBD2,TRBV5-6,TGTGCCAGCAGCTTTTCCGGGACTAGCGGGGGAAACAATGAGCAGTTCTTC,CASSFSGTSGGNNEQFF
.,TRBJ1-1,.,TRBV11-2,TGTGCCAGCAGCCCCAGGAGGGGGAACACTGAAGCTTTCTTT,CASSPRRGNTEAFF
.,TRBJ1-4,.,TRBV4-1,TGCGCCAGCAGCCAAGATGGAGGGGCAACTAATGAAAAACTGTTTTTT,CASSQDGGATNEKLFF
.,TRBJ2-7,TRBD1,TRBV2,TGTGCCAGCAGTGGAGGGCTAGGACAGGGGCCTGGCGAGCAGTACTTC,CASSGGLGQGPGEQYF
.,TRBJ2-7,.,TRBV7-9,TGTGCCAGCAGCTCACCAGGGACAAGCGTCGAGCAGTACTTC,CASSSPGTSVEQYF
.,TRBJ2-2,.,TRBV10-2,TGCGCCAGCAGGGCAGCGAACACCGGGGAGCTGTTTTTT,CASRAANTGELFF
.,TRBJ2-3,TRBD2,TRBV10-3,TGTGCCACCACATGGGCAGCGGGGACCAGCACAGATACGCAGTATTTT,CATTWAAGTSTDTQYF
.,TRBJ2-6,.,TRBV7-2,TGTGCCAGCAGCTTAGGGGCGTTAACTGGGGCCAACGTCCTGACTTTC,CASSLGALTGANVLTF
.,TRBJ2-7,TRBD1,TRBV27,TGTGCCAGCAGTTTCGTTGGACAGGCCTTCTACGAGCAGTACTTC,CASSFVGQAFYEQYF
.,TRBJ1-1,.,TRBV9,TGTGCCAGCAGCGTTCACACCATGAACACTGAAGCTTTCTTT,CASSVHTMNTEAFF
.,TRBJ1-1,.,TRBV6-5,TGTGCCAGCAGTCTCACTAGAAATGGTGAAGCTTTCTTT,CASSLTRNGEAFF
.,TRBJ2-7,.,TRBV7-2,TGTGCCAGCAGCTTTAGGCCCGGGGCCTACGAGCAGTACTTC,CASSFRPGAYEQYF
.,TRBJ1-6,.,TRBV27,TGTGCCAGCAGGCTAAGCAATTCACCCCTCCACTTT,CASRLSNSPLHF
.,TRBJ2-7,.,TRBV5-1,TGCGCCAGCAGCTTGACCGGGGGGCCTTCCTACGAGCAGTACTTC,CASSLTGGPSYEQYF